The clone carrying this TCR beta chain was seen repeatedly, ten times or more. Regarding time point: newly diagnosed GD, antithyroid drugs for less than 3 months. PBMC-extracted RNA yielded the TCR library. This sample stems from a study of regulatory T cells in long-lasting Graves disease. J lost 4 bases, V lost 1 base, and 6 bases had no gene match. Germline-derived CDR1 and CDR2 are GTSNPN and SVGIG (reference sequence). The CDR3 length is 15 residues. Assembly of TCR beta libraries relied on iRepertoire HTBI primers together with Arm-PCR of CDR3 regions. TCRdb used MiXCR to reprocess the multiplex PCR reads, holding one entry per CDR3 protein. The table includes roughly 560,000 distinct CDR3 sequences, 12% detected once. These data were likewise used in another study, on T cells in Graves' hyperthyroidism and ophthalmopathy. According to that study: It was a median roughly six months before onset that the model predicted ophthalmopathy.

The sequence derives from a woman between 25 and 40 years old with Graves disease. The sample here was peripheral blood mononuclear cells (PBMCs), taken at new diagnosis, from a patient treated with antithyroid drugs. The chain recombines TRBV30 with TRBJ1-5; 8 bases are shared with TRBD1. The DNA of the CDR3 is TGTGCCTGGAGTGCCGGGACAGGCGGAAATCAGCCCCAGCATTTT. It translates to CAWSAGTGGNQPQHF.